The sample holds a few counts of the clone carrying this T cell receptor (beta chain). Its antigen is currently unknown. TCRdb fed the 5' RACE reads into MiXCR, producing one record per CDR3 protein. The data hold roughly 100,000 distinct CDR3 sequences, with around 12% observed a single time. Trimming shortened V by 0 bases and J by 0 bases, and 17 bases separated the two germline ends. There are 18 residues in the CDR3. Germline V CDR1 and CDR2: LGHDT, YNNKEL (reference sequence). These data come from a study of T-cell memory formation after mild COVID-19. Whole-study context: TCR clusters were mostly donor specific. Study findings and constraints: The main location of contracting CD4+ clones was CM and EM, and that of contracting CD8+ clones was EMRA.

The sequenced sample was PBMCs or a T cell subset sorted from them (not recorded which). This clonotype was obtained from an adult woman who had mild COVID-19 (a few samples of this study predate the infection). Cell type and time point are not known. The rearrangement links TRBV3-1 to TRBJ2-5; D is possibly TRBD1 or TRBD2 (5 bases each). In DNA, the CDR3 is TGTGCCAGCAGCCAAGAGGCGATAACCGGGACGTACCAAGAGACCCAGTACTTC. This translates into CASSQEAITGTYQETQYF.